These 10 T cell receptor beta chains were sequenced from one sample in a study of beta chain features in type 1 diabetes. Study results and limitations: People with Type 1 diabetes carried modestly yet significantly shorter TCRB CDR3s in all four CD4+ subsets.

Isolated RNA was reverse transcribed in full, so expressed TCRB transcripts were sequenced. Sequenced by immunoSEQ multiplex PCR; TCRdb stores in-frame clones only, minus some. The table lists over 600,000 clones, roughly 12% of them singletons. Their recognized antigens are unknown. Sequenced sample: naive CD4+ T cells from blood. Receptors were obtained from a man aged 25 to 45 with type 1 diabetes.

The table lists this clone with a few counts. The chain recombines TRBV6-1 with TRBJ2-1, with D uncertain. V dropped 6 bases and J dropped 8 bases, with 5 bases sitting between them. CDR3 length: 10 residues. In germline, CDR1 is MNHNS, CDR2 SASEGT. Here the CDR3 reads CASREHEQFF. Written as DNA, the CDR3 is TGTGCCAGCAGGGAACATGAGCAGTTCTTC.

The V and J genes are TRBV29-1 and TRBJ2-1; 8 positions agree with TRBD1. The CDR3 runs to 13 residues. The V gene's germline CDR1 is SQVTM and CDR2 ANQGSEA. Germline trimming cut 7 bases from V and 9 bases from J; bases unmatched to any gene: 11. In DNA, the CDR3 is TGCAGCGCCAAGACCCGACAGGGGAGTGAGCAGTTCTTC. Its translation is CSAKTRQGSEQFF.

V is TRBV27 and J is TRBJ1-6, with TRBD1 identical over 8 bases. The CDR3 runs to 18 residues. The ends lost 8 bases at V and 0 bases at J; junction bases unmatched: 12. Germline-derived CDR1 and CDR2 are MNHEY and SMNVEV (reference sequence). In nucleotides, the CDR3 is TGTGCCAGCCCATTTCAGGGGGCGGCCCGCTCCTATAATTCACCCCTCCACTTT. It specifies CASPFQGAARSYNSPLHF.

This sequence joins TRBV18 and TRBJ1-2; perhaps TRBD1 as D (5 bases). Per germline, CDR1 KGHSH and CDR2 LQKENI. The germline V and J ends were trimmed by 4 bases and 3 bases, with 18 bases remaining between them. There are 16 residues in the CDR3. The CDR3 spells CASSLSQGGIDYGYTF. Written as DNA, the CDR3 is TGTGCCAGCTCACTCTCCCAGGGAGGCATTGACTATGGCTACACCTTC.

This clone was picked up a small number of times. The V and J genes are TRBV19 and TRBJ2-7; 8 positions match TRBD1. The germline V gene encodes CDR1 LNHDA and CDR2 SQIVND (reference sequence). The V and J ends lost 6 bases and 2 bases, in that order; junction bases with no gene match: 6. CDR3 length: 14 amino acids. Here the CDR3 reads CASRRQGRPYEQYF. CDR3 bases: TGTGCCAGTAGGCGACAGGGGCGTCCCTACGAGCAGTACTTC.

The chain has TRBV5-6 and TRBJ1-5, with 8 bases aligning to TRBD1. Germline lookup yields CDR1 SGHDT and CDR2 YYEEEE. This CDR3 has 13 residues. V lost 4 bases, J lost 5 bases, and 2 bases stayed unmatched. CDR3 nucleotide sequence: TGTGCCAGCAGCGCAGGGGGCGATCAGCCCCAGCATTTT. Translated: CASSAGGDQPQHF.

CDR3 sequence: CATSRGKEAVSYEQYF. The CDR3 coding sequence is TGTGCCACCAGCAGAGGGAAGGAGGCCGTCTCCTACGAGCAGTACTTC. V and J are TRBV15 and TRBJ2-7, with TRBD2 as a possible D gene (5 bases). CDR3 length: 16 residues. Germline V CDR1 and CDR2: LNHNV, YYDKDF (reference sequence). Between the trimmed V and J ends, which lost 1 base and 0 bases, there was a span of 13 bases. Full variable domain (missing parts from reference TRBV15 and TRBJ2-7): DAMVIQNPRYQVTQFGKPVTLSCSQTLNHNVMYWYQQKSSQAPKLLFHYYDKDFNNEADTPDNFQSRRPNTSFCFLDIRSPGLGDTAMYLCATSRGKEAVSYEQYFGPGTRLTVT.

The V call is TRBV19, the J call TRBJ1-6, with D uncertain. In germline, CDR1 is LNHDA, CDR2 SQIVND (reference sequence). The CDR3 has 15 residues. V lost 0 bases to trimming and J lost 5 bases, with 8 bases between them. This chain's CDR3 is CASSIDSRNNSPLHF. In nucleotides, the CDR3 is TGTGCCAGTAGTATAGACAGCCGTAATAATTCACCCCTCCACTTT.

The genes are TRBV29-1 and TRBJ1-4; 8 bases align to TRBD1. CDR3 size: 13 residues. CDR1 SQVTM and CDR2 ANQGSEA come from the germline V gene. The junction had 7 bases not matched to a gene; V was cut back by 6 bases and J by 7 bases. For the CDR3, the DNA is TGCAGCGTCTTGACAGGGGAGGGTGAAAAACTGTTTTTT. It codes for CSVLTGEGEKLFF.

This clone occurred a few times. The chain recombines TRBV18 with TRBJ2-7; perhaps TRBD1 as D (5 bases). The V end lost 4 bases, the J end lost 2 bases, and 9 bases lay between the germline ends. The CDR3 is 13 amino acids. Germline assignment: CDR1 KGHSH and CDR2 LQKENI. The CDR3: CASSLTATYEQYF. CDR3 nucleotides: TGTGCCAGCTCACTGACAGCTACCTACGAGCAGTACTTC.